Listed below are T cell receptor beta chains from one sample, sequenced in a study of blood T cell repertoires in COVID-19. The repertoire was sequenced with immunoSEQ multiplex PCR; TCRdb's copy has only in-frame clones and lacks some. The data show 160,000 or so clones, around nine tenths seen once. Sample: peripheral blood. The receptors originated from a woman in her 70s with COVID-19, enrolled during active disease. The CDR3 runs from the conserved cysteine through the conserved F or W. A D gene is named only where the DNA matches it firmly. For some rows the clone size is stated as once, few or many, or as a class when expanded; others skip it.

J	D	size	V	DNA	CDR3
TRBJ2-3	-	-	TRBV4-1	TGCGCCAGCAGCCAAGAGACGGCGGGGGCCGGCACAGATACGCAGTATTTT	CASSQETAGAGTDTQYF
TRBJ2-7	TRBD1	-	TRBV19	TGTGCCAGTAGTACTTCGACAGGGTATAACTACGAGCAGTACTTC	CASSTSTGYNYEQYF
TRBJ1-1	-	-	TRBV6-4	TGTGCCAGCAGTTTAACAGGTGGCACTGAAGCTTTCTTT	CASSLTGGTEAFF
TRBJ1-6	-	-	TRBV2	TGTGCCAGCAGTGTGGAGAGGGTTCGTTCACCCCTCCACTTT	CASSVERVRSPLHF
TRBJ1-5	TRBD1	-	TRBV15	TGTGCCACCAGCAGAGGAAAACAGGGGAACTATCAGCCCCAGCATTTT	CATSRGKQGNYQPQHF
TRBJ2-1	-	-	TRBV30	TGTGCCTGGAGTGTACGCCCCGGGATTAACAATGAGCAGTTCTTC	CAWSVRPGINNEQFF
TRBJ2-3	-	-	TRBV5-1	TGCGCCAGCAGCTTCCGACAGAGCACAGATACGCAGTATTTT	CASSFRQSTDTQYF
TRBJ1-4	TRBD1	few	TRBV30	TGTGCCTGGAGTGAGGGACAGCCTGAACCCTCAACTAATGAAAAACTGTTTTTT	CAWSEGQPEPSTNEKLFF
TRBJ2-5	-	-	TRBV7-2	TGTGCCAGCAGCCTCCGGGGAGAGACCCAGTACTTC	CASSLRGETQYF
TRBJ2-5	TRBD2	-	TRBV10-3	TGTGCCATCAGTGTTTTAGCGGGGGGGACAGGAGAGACCCAGTACTTC	CAISVLAGGTGETQYF
TRBJ1-2	TRBD1	once	TRBV5-4	TGTGCCAGCAGAATCCGACAGGGGCACTATGGCTACACCTTC	CASRIRQGHYGYTF
TRBJ2-5	TRBD1	-	TRBV27	TGTGCCAGCAGTGTACGACAGGGCCAAGGTGGGGAGACCCAGTACTTC	CASSVRQGQGGETQYF
TRBJ1-1	TRBD1	-	TRBV19	TGTGCCAGTTTAGGACAGGGAGAGACTGAAGCTTTCTTT	CASLGQGETEAFF
TRBJ1-6	-	-	TRBV27	TGTGCCAGCAGTTTAACAGGGTTGGGTTCACCCCTCCACTTT	CASSLTGLGSPLHF
TRBJ1-4	-	once	TRBV27	TGTGCCAGCAGGGGGGGGGCGAGGGCTAATGAAAAACTGTTTTTT	CASRGGARANEKLFF
TRBJ1-2	-	-	TRBV30	TGTGCCTGGGAGCCCTCGGACAGTTACGGCTACACCTTC	CAWEPSDSYGYTF
TRBJ2-1	-	once	TRBV7-8	TGTGCCAGCAGCTTAGCGCACAGCTACAATGAGCAGTTCTTC	CASSLAHSYNEQFF
TRBJ2-3	-	-	TRBV18	TGTGCCAGCTCCCGAACAATGGCAGATACGCAGTATTTT	CASSRTMADTQYF
TRBJ1-6	TRBD1	-	TRBV11-2	TGTGCCAGCAGCTTATTTCAAGGGGGCGTTTCACCCCTCCACTTT	CASSLFQGGVSPLHF
TRBJ2-1	TRBD2	-	TRBV10-3	TGTGCCATCAGTAGCGGGGGGGACTCCTACAATGAGCAGTTCTTC	CAISSGGDSYNEQFF
TRBJ1-5	-	-	TRBV28	TGTGCCGCAACAATGGGACAAGATCCCAATCAGCCCCAGCATTTT	CAATMGQDPNQPQHF
TRBJ1-5	-	once	TRBV4-1	TGCGCCAGCAGCCAAGATGAGGGATCTCAGCCCCAGCATTTT	CASSQDEGSQPQHF
TRBJ1-1	TRBD1	-	TRBV28	TGTGCCAGCAGTCCAGACGACAGGGTGACCAAAGCTTTCTTT	CASSPDDRVTKAFF
TRBJ1-4	-	-	TRBV30	TGTGCCTGGAGTGTACAGGGAAGTGAAAAACTGTTTTTT	CAWSVQGSEKLFF
TRBJ2-2	-	-	TRBV9	TGTGCCAGCAGGAGAGAAGGAGGCACCGGGGAGCTGTTTTTT	CASRREGGTGELFF
TRBJ2-6	-	-	TRBV5-1	TGCGCCAGCAGCCGGAGGGGTCCTGGGGCCAACGTCCTGACTTTC	CASSRRGPGANVLTF
TRBJ2-1	TRBD2	-	TRBV5-4	TGTGCCAGCAGCCCCATACTAGCGGGGGGGCGGAATGAGCAGTTCTTC	CASSPILAGGRNEQFF
TRBJ2-1	-	-	TRBV7-2	TGTGCCAGCAGGCGGAGCGCCCTCTCCTACAATGAGCAGTTCTTC	CASRRSALSYNEQFF
TRBJ2-1	TRBD2	-	TRBV14	TGTGCCAGCAGCCCCAGCGGGGCTAAGCAGTTCTTC	CASSPSGAKQFF
TRBJ2-3	-	-	TRBV11-3	TGTGCCAGCAGCTTAGCGGCGGGGTCAGATACGCAGTATTTT	CASSLAAGSDTQYF
TRBJ2-7	TRBD1	-	TRBV28	TGTGCCAGCAGCCATACGACAGGGTACTCCTACGAGCAGTACTTC	CASSHTTGYSYEQYF
TRBJ1-5	TRBD1	-	TRBV5-1	TGCGCCAGCAGCTGGGGGACAGGTAACAATCAGCCCCAGCATTTT	CASSWGTGNNQPQHF